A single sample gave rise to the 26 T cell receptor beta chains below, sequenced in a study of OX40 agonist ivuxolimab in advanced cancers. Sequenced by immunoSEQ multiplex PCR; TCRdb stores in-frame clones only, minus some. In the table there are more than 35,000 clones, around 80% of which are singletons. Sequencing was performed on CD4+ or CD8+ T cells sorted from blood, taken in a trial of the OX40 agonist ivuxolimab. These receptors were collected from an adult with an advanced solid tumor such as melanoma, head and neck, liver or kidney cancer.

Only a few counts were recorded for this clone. This CDR3 reads CAISESIAGDNEQFF. CDR3 DNA: TGTGCCATCAGTGAGAGTATAGCGGGGGACAATGAGCAGTTCTTC. The J gene is TRBJ2-1, the V gene TRBV10-3; 9 nucleotides align to TRBD2. Per germline, CDR1 ENHRY and CDR2 SYGVKD. The V and J ends lost 2 bases and 5 bases, in that order; junction bases with no gene match: 4. CDR3 length equals 15 residues.

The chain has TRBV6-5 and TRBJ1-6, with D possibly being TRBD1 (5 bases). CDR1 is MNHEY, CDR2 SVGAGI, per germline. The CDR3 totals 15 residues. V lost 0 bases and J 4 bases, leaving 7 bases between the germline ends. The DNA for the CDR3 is TGTGCCAGCAGTTACTCGGGACGGTATAATTCACCCCTCCACTTT. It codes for CASSYSGRYNSPLHF.

The CDR3 region has the DNA TGTGCCAGTAGTATAGGCCAGGCATACACCGGGGAGCTGTTTTTT. Its translation: CASSIGQAYTGELFF. This sequence joins TRBV19 and TRBJ2-2, with no clear D. Per the germline V gene, CDR1 is LNHDA and CDR2 is SQIVND (reference sequence). This CDR3 is built from 15 residues. The V and J ends lost 1 base and 3 bases respectively, with 9 bases between them.

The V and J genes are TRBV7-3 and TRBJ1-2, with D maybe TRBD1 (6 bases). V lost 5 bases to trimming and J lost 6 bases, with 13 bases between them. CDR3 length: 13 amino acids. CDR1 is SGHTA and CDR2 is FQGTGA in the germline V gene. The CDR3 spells CASSPQGGDGYTF. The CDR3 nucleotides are TGTGCCAGCAGCCCCCAAGGGGGGGATGGCTACACCTTC.

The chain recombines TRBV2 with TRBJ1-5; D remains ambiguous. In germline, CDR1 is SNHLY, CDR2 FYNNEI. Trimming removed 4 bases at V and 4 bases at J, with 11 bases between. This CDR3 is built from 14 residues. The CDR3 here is CASSVQKNNQPQHF. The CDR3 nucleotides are TGTGCCAGCAGTGTGCAGAAAAATAATCAGCCCCAGCATTTT.

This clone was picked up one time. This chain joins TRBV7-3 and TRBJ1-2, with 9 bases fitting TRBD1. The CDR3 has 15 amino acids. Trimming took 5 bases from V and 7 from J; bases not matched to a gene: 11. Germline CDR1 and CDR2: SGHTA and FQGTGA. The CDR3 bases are TGTGCCAGCAGCCCCGGGACAGGGAAAACGGGTGGCTACACCTTC. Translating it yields CASSPGTGKTGGYTF. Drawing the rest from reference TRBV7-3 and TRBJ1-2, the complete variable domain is GAGVSQTPSNKVTEKGKYVELRCDPISGHTALYWYRQSLGQGPEFLIYFQGTGAADDSGLPNDRFFAVRPEGSVSTLKIQRTERGDSAVYLCASSPGTGKTGGYTFGSGTRLTVV.

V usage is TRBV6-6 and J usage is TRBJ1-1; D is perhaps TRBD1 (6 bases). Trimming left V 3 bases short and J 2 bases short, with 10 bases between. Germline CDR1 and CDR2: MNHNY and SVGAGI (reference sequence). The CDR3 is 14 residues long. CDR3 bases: TGTGCCAGCAGTTATGGGGGGCGTAACACTGAAGCTTTCTTT. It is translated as CASSYGGRNTEAFF.

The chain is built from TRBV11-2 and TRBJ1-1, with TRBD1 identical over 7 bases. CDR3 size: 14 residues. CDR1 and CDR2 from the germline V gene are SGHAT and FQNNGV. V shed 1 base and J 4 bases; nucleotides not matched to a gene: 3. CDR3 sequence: CASSLARTGTEAFF. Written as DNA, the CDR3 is TGTGCCAGCAGCTTAGCCAGGACAGGCACTGAAGCTTTCTTT. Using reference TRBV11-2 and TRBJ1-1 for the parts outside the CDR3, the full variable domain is EAGVAQSPRYKIIEKRQSVAFWCNPISGHATLYWYQQILGQGPKLLIQFQNNGVVDDSQLPKDRFSAERLKGVDSTLKIQPAKLEDSAVYLCASSLARTGTEAFFGQGTRLTVV.

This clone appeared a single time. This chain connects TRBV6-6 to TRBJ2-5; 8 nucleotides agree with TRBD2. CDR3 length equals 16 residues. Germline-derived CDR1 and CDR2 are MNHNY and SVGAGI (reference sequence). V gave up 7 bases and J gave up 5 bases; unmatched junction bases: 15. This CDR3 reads CASNSSPGLVLETQYF. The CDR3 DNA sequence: TGTGCCAGCAATTCCTCACCGGGACTAGTCCTTGAGACCCAGTACTTC.

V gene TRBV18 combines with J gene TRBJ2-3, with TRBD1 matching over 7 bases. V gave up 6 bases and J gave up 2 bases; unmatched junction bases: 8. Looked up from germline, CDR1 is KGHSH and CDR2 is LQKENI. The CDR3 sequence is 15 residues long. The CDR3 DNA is TGTGCCAGCTCGCTCCCGGGACAGCCCACAGATACGCAGTATTTT. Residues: CASSLPGQPTDTQYF. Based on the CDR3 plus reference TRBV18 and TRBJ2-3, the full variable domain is NAGVMQNPRHLVRRRGQEARLRCSPMKGHSHVYWYRQLPEEGLKFMVYLQKENIIDESGMPKERFSAEFPKEGPSILRIQQVVRGDSAAYFCASSLPGQPTDTQYFGPGTRLTVL.

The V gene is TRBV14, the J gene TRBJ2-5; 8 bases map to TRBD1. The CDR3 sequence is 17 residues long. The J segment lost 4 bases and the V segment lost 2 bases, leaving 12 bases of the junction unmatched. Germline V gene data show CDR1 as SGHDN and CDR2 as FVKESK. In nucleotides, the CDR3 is TGTGCCAGCAGCCAATGGCCCGGGACAGGTTACGTAGAGACCCAGTACTTC. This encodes CASSQWPGTGYVETQYF.

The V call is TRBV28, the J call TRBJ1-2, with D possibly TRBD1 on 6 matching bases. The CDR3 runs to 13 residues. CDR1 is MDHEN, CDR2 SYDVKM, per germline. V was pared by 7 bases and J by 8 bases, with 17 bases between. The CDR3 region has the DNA TGTGCCAGCACTTCCTGGACAGTTACCGGCTACACCTTC. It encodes CASTSWTVTGYTF.

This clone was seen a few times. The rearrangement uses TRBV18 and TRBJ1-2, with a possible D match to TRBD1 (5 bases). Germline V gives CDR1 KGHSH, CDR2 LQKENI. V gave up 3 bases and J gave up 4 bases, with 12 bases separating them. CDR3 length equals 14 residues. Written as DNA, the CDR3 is TGTGCCAGCTCACCGGGGACGGACCTCTATGGCTACACCTTC. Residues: CASSPGTDLYGYTF.

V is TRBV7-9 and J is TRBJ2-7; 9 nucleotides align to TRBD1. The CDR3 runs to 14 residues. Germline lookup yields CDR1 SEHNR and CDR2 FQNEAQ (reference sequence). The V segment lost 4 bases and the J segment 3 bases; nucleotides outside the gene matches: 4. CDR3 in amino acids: CASSSSGQGYEQYF. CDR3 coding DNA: TGTGCCAGCAGCTCCTCGGGACAGGGCTACGAGCAGTACTTC.

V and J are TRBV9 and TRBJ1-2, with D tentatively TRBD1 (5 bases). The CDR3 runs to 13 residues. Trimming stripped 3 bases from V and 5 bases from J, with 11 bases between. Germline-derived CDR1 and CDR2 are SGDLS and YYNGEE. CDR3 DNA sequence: TGTGCCAGCAGCGGGGGCGCGGGTTATGGCTACACCTTC. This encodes CASSGGAGYGYTF.

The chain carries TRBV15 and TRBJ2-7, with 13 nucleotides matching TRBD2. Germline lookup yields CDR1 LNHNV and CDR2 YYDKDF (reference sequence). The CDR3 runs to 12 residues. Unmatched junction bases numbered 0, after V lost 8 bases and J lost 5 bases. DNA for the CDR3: TGTGCCACCGGGACTAGCGGGGACGAGCAGTACTTC. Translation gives CATGTSGDEQYF.

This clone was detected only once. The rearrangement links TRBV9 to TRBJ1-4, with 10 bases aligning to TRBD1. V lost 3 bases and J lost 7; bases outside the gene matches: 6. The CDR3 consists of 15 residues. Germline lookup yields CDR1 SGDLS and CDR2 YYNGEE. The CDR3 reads CASSGSGTGVEKLFF. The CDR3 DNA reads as TGTGCCAGCAGCGGATCCGGGACAGGGGTTGAAAAACTGTTTTTT.

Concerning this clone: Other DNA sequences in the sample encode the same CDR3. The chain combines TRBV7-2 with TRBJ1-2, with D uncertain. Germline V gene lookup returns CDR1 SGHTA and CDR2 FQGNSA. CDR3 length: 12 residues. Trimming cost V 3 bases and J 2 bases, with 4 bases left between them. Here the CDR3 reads CASSLGNYGYTF. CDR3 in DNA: TGTGCCAGCAGCTTGGGAAACTATGGCTACACCTTC.

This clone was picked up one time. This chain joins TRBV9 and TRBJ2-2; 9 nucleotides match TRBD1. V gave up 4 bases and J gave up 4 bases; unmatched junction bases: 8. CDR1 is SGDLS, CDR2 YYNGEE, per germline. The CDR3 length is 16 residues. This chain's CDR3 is CASSTNRGLFTGELFF. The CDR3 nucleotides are TGTGCCAGCAGCACCAACAGGGGGCTTTTCACCGGGGAGCTGTTTTTT.

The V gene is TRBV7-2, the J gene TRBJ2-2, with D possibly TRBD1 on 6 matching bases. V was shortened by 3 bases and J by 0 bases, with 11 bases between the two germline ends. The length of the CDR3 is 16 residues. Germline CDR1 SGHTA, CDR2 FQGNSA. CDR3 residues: CASSLRGTANTGELFF. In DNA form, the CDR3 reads TGTGCCAGCAGCTTGAGGGGGACGGCGAACACCGGGGAGCTGTTTTTT.

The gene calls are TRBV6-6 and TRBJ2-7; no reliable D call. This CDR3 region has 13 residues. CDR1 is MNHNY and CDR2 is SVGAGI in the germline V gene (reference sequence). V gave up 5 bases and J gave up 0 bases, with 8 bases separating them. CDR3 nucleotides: TGTGCCAGCAGTCCTCTGAGCTCCTACGAGCAGTACGTC. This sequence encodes CASSPLSSYEQYV.

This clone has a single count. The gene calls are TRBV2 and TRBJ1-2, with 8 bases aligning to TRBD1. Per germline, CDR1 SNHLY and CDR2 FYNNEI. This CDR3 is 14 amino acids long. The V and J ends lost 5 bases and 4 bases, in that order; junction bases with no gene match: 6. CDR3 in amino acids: CASSFSTGGYGYTF. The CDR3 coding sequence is TGTGCCAGCAGTTTTTCAACAGGGGGCTATGGCTACACCTTC.

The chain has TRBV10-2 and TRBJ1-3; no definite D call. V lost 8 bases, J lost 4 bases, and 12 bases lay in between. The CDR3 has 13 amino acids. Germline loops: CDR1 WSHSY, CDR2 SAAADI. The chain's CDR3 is CASEGELGNTIYF. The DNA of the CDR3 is TGCGCCAGCGAGGGCGAGCTGGGAAACACCATATATTTT.

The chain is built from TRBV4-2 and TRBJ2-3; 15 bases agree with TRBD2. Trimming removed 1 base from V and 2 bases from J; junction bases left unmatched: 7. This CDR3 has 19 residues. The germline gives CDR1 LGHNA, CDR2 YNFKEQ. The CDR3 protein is CASSQGGLAGGLNTDTQYF. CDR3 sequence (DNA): TGTGCCAGCAGCCAAGGGGGACTAGCGGGGGGCCTAAACACAGATACGCAGTATTTT.

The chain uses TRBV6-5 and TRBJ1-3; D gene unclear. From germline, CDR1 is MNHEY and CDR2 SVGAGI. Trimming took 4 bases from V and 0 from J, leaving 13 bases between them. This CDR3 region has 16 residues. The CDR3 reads CASSFSGKSSGNTIYF. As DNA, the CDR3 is TGTGCCAGCAGTTTTAGCGGGAAGAGCTCTGGAAACACCATATATTTT.

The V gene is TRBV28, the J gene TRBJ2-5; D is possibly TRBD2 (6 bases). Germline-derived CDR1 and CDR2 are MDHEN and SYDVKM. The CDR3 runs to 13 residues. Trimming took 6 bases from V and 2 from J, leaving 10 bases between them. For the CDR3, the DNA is TGTGCCAGCAGGGGAGGCACGCAAGAGACCCAGTACTTC. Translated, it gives CASRGGTQETQYF.